The T cell receptor beta chain under discussion was sequenced for a study of T cells after yellow fever vaccination. As for the study in general: SMART-Seq v4 Ultra Low Input served to prepare low-cell-number fractions.

Study-wide results and limits: Repertoires sorted by FACS could include abundant clonotypes that are contaminants from the bulk population. A small share of clonotypes appeared in both CD4 and CD8 compartments.

Trimming at V came to 5 bases and at J to 2 bases, leaving 7 bases not matched to a gene. The germline gives CDR1 SGHVS, CDR2 FQNEAQ. This CDR3 has 16 residues. Turning to this clonotype: Its antigen is undetermined.

In making TCR cDNA, 5'RACE template switching added a universal primer site and UMIs to it. A single record per CDR3 protein comes from TCRdb applying MiXCR to the 5' RACE reads. The table includes some 600,000 distinct CDR3 sequences, 9% to 15% detected once. The input for sequencing was PBMCs, taken on the day of the yellow fever booster vaccination. The rearrangement joins TRBV7-8 to TRBJ2-1, with 9 bases lining up with TRBD1. This receptor was taken from a man aged 30 to 39 who received the YFV17D yellow fever vaccine. CDR3 protein: CASSRRTGVTYNEQFF. In nucleotides, the CDR3 is TGTGCCAGCAGCCGACGGACAGGGGTTACCTACAATGAGCAGTTCTTC.